A selection of T cell receptor beta chains follows, all from one sample in a study of shared clonotypes between healthy human individuals. Generated by immunoSEQ multiplex PCR, the TCRdb table keeps only in-frame clones and is missing some. The sample has 2 million to 3 million clones; over 85% are singletons. Sequenced material: naive CD4+ T cells sorted from blood. Source of these receptors: a man aged 18-30 years in good health. Both conserved end residues are part of each CDR3. D genes are given only for firm matches. Size values are once, few and many counts, or a class for expanded clones, and some rows have none.

cdr3_aa,cdr3_nt,d_call,j_call,clone_size,v_call
CASTAAGLTYEQYF,TGTGCCAGCACCGCTGCCGGCTTGACCTACGAGCAGTACTTC,NA,TRBJ2-7,NA,TRBV7-2
CASRDGGADTQYF,TGCGCCAGCCGAGATGGGGGGGCAGATACGCAGTATTTT,TRBD2,TRBJ2-3,NA,TRBV5-1
CASSEAATGGSYEQYF,TGTGCCAGCAGTGAAGCGGCGACAGGGGGAAGTTACGAGCAGTACTTC,TRBD1,TRBJ2-7,NA,TRBV6-1
CASSFGPGQPQHF,TGTGCCAGCAGCTTCGGACCAGGTCAGCCCCAGCATTTT,NA,TRBJ1-5,few,TRBV9
CASSRDRDPSYEQYF,TGTGCCAGCAGCCGCGACAGGGACCCCTCCTACGAGCAGTACTTC,TRBD1,TRBJ2-7,NA,TRBV7-2
CASSGWGEMNTEAFF,TGTGCCAGTAGTGGCTGGGGAGAGATGAACACTGAAGCTTTCTTT,NA,TRBJ1-1,few,TRBV19
CASSLRVGIQETQYF,TGTGCCAGCAGCTTGCGGGTCGGGATTCAAGAGACCCAGTACTTC,NA,TRBJ2-5,few,TRBV5-4
CASGIGVNPGELFF,TGTGCCAGCGGAATTGGCGTTAACCCCGGGGAGCTGTTTTTT,NA,TRBJ2-2,NA,TRBV5-4
CARSPPGREQETQYF,TGTGCCAGAAGCCCCCCCGGGAGAGAACAAGAGACCCAGTACTTC,NA,TRBJ2-5,NA,TRBV5-3
CASRISSSTDEQFF,TGCGCCAGCCGAATTAGTAGCAGCACCGATGAGCAGTTCTTC,NA,TRBJ2-1,once,TRBV5-1
CASSPLRDPNSPLHF,TGTGCCAGCTCACCTCTTAGGGACCCTAATTCACCCCTCCACTTT,NA,TRBJ1-6,NA,TRBV18
CASTRTAGNTIYF,TGTGCCAGTACCCGGACAGCTGGAAACACCATATATTTT,NA,TRBJ1-3,NA,TRBV19
CASSLAGGSYEQYF,TGCGCCAGCAGCTTGGCCGGGGGGAGCTACGAGCAGTACTTC,TRBD2,TRBJ2-7,NA,TRBV5-1
CASSLYRAVGEPQHF,TGTGCCAGCAGTTTATACAGGGCGGTAGGGGAGCCCCAGCATTTT,NA,TRBJ1-5,NA,TRBV28
CASSPPGTGSPHVKHF,TGTGCCAGCAGCCCCCCCGGGACAGGGTCGCCGCACGTCAAGCATTTT,TRBD1,TRBJ2-3,NA,TRBV7-9
CASSLPTGGETQYF,TGTGCCAGCAGTTTACCTACAGGGGGGGAGACCCAGTACTTC,TRBD1,TRBJ2-5,NA,TRBV28
CASGGDGSPEQYF,TGCGCCAGCGGGGGGGACGGGAGCCCCGAGCAGTACTTC,TRBD2,TRBJ2-7,NA,TRBV10-2
CASSPLTGLPLVATNEKLFF,TGTGCCAGCAGTCCCCTGACAGGTCTCCCTTTGGTAGCAACTAATGAAAAACTGTTTTTT,NA,TRBJ1-4,NA,TRBV28
CASSLGGNTQYF,TGTGCCAGCAGCTTGGGAGGGAATACGCAGTATTTT,NA,TRBJ2-3,NA,TRBV5-4
CASSLGQGLSTDTQYF,TGTGCCAGCAGCCTAGGACAGGGCCTTAGCACAGATACGCAGTATTTT,TRBD1,TRBJ2-3,NA,TRBV7-9
CASSFGGQGSGEQYF,TGTGCCAGCAGCTTTGGGGGACAGGGGTCGGGTGAGCAGTACTTC,TRBD1,TRBJ2-7,few,TRBV7-2
CASSRRGGSDYGYTF,TGTGCCAGCAGCCGACGGGGAGGGAGTGACTATGGCTACACCTTC,NA,TRBJ1-2,NA,TRBV6-5
CASSLGTSGGAGEQYF,TGTGCCAGCAGTTTAGGGACTAGCGGGGGGGCCGGCGAGCAGTACTTC,TRBD2,TRBJ2-7,NA,TRBV28